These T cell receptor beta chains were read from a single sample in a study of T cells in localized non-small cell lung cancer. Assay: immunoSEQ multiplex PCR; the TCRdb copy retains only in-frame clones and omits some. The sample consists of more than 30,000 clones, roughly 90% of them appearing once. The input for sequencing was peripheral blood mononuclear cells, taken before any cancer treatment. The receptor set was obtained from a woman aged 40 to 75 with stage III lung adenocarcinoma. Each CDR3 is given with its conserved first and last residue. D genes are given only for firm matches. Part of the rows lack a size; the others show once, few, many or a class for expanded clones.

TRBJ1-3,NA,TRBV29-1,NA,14,CSVEDTTSGNTIYF,TGCAGCGTTGAAGACACCACCTCTGGAAACACCATATATTTT
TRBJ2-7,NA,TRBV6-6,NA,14,CASSNRDGAYEQYF,TGTGCCAGCAGTAACCGGGACGGGGCCTACGAGCAGTACTTC
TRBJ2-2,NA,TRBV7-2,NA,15,CASSPRLGRPGELFF,TGTGCCAGCAGCCCTAGGTTGGGTAGACCCGGGGAGCTGTTTTTT
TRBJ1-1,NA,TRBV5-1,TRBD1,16,CASSEVSQGEGTEAFF,TGCGCCAGCAGTGAGGTCTCCCAGGGGGAGGGCACTGAAGCTTTCTTT
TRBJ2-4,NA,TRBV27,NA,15,CASRSLDRGKNIQYF,TGTGCCAGCAGGTCACTAGATCGGGGGAAAAACATTCAGTACTTC
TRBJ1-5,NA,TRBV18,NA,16,CASSLDRTYSNQPQHF,TGTGCCAGCTCTCTCGACAGGACTTATAGCAATCAGCCCCAGCATTTT
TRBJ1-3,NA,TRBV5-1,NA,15,CASSLVGRLENTIYF,TGCGCCAGCAGCTTGGTGGGGAGGTTGGAAAACACCATATATTTT
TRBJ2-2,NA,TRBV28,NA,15,CAATTGTLNTGELFF,TGTGCCGCTACTACCGGGACTCTGAACACCGGGGAGCTGTTTTTT
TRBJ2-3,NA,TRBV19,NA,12,CASTPEDRTQYF,TGTGCCAGTACCCCGGAGGACCGTACGCAGTATTTT
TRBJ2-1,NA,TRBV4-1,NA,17,CASSQDGWSSIYNEQFF,TGCGCCAGCAGCCAAGATGGTTGGTCCAGCATCTACAATGAGCAGTTCTTC
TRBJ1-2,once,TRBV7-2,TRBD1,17,CASSLTDRVTLRYGYTF,TGTGCCAGCAGCTTGACGGACAGGGTAACCTTGCGCTATGGCTACACCTTC
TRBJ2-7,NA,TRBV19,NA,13,CASSVILSYEQYF,TGTGCCAGTAGTGTGATCCTATCCTACGAGCAGTACTTC
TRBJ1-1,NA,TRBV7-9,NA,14,CASSLVEGFTEAFF,TGTGCCAGCAGCTTAGTAGAGGGGTTCACTGAAGCTTTCTTT
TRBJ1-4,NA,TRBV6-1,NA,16,CASSDLKGTLNEKLFF,TGTGCCAGCAGTGATCTAAAAGGGACTCTTAATGAAAAACTGTTTTTT
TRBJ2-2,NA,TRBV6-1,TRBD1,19,CASSDRDRGRRPYTGELFF,TGTGCCAGCAGTGACCGGGACAGGGGGCGTCGACCTTACACCGGGGAGCTGTTTTTT
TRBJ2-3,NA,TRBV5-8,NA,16,CASSQGGGTVGDTQYF,TGTGCCAGCAGCCAGGGTGGGGGGACCGTCGGCGATACGCAGTATTTT
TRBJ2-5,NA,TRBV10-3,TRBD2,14,CAISEVAGRETQYF,TGTGCCATCAGTGAGGTAGCGGGCAGAGAGACCCAGTACTTC
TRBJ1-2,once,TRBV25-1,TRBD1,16,CASSPPGTGANYGYTF,TGTGCCAGCAGTCCGCCCGGGACAGGGGCTAACTATGGCTACACCTTC
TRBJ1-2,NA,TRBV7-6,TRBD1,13,CASSLGTAYGYTF,TGTGCCAGCAGCTTGGGGACAGCCTATGGCTACACCTTC
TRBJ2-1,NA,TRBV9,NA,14,CASSVVGGYNEQFF,TGTGCCAGCAGCGTAGTGGGCGGTTACAATGAGCAGTTCTTC
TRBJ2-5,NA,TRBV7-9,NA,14,CASSPRTMGETQYF,TGTGCCAGCAGCCCCCGGACTATGGGAGAGACCCAGTACTTC
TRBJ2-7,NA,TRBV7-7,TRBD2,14,CASSDSGRPYEQYF,TGTGCCAGCAGCGATAGCGGGAGGCCCTACGAGCAGTACTTC
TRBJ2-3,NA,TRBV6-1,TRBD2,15,CASALGGWFTDTQYF,TGTGCCAGCGCCCTGGGAGGGTGGTTTACAGATACGCAGTATTTT
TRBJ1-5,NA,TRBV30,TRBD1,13,CAWNGQGAQPQHF,TGTGCCTGGAACGGACAGGGGGCTCAGCCCCAGCATTTT
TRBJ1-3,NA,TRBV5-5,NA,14,CASTRGDSGNTIYF,TGTGCCAGCACTCGGGGGGATTCTGGAAACACCATATATTTT
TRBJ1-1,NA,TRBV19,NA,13,CASSGPKNTEAFF,TGTGCCAGTAGCGGGCCCAAGAACACTGAAGCTTTCTTT
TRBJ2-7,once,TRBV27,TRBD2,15,CASSSLAGGPYEQYF,TGTGCCAGCAGTTCCCTAGCGGGAGGTCCCTACGAGCAGTACTTC
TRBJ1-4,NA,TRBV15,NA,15,CATSREGGYNEKLFF,TGTGCCACCAGCAGGGAAGGAGGGTATAATGAAAAACTGTTTTTT
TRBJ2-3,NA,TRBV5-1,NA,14,CASSRDGGGDTQYF,TGCGCCAGCAGTCGCGACGGTGGAGGGGATACGCAGTATTTT
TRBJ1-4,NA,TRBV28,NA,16,CASSLRGGATNEKLFF,TGTGCCAGCAGTTTGAGAGGGGGTGCAACTAATGAAAAACTGTTTTTT
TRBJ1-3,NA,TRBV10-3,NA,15,CAIRTTGTSGNTIYF,TGTGCCATCAGGACCACAGGGACCTCTGGAAACACCATATATTTT
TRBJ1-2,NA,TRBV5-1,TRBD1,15,CASYTGGAYYYGYTF,TGCGCCAGCTACACAGGGGGGGCTTACTACTATGGCTACACCTTC
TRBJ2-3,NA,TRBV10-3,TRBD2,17,CAIKGSGGAASTDTQYF,TGTGCCATCAAAGGGAGCGGGGGGGCGGCTAGCACAGATACGCAGTATTTT
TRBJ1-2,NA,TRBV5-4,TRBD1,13,CASSLTGPYGYTF,TGTGCCAGCAGTCTGACAGGGCCCTATGGCTACACCTTC
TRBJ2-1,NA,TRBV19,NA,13,CASHPDYSPEQFF,TGTGCCAGCCACCCCGACTACTCCCCTGAGCAGTTCTTC
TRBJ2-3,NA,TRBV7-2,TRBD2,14,CASSPGLAADTQYF,TGTGCCAGCAGCCCTGGACTAGCGGCAGATACGCAGTATTTT
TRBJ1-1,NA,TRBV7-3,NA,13,CASSLLVNTEAFF,TGTGCCAGCAGCTTATTGGTGAACACTGAAGCTTTCTTT
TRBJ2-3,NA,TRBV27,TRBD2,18,CASSFGTSGRARTDTQYF,TGTGCCAGCAGTTTCGGGACTAGCGGGAGGGCCAGGACAGATACGCAGTATTTT
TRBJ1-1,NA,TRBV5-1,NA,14,CASSLDQMNTEAFF,TGCGCCAGCAGCTTGGACCAAATGAACACTGAAGCTTTCTTT
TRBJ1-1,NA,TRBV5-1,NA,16,CASSLILGAANTEAFF,TGCGCCAGCAGCTTGATCTTGGGTGCGGCGAACACTGAAGCTTTCTTT
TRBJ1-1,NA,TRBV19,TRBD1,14,CASNLQGARTEAFF,TGTGCCAGTAACTTACAGGGGGCGCGCACTGAAGCTTTCTTT
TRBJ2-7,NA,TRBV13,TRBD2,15,CASTPGLAGSYEQYF,TGTGCCAGCACCCCGGGACTAGCGGGCTCCTACGAGCAGTACTTC
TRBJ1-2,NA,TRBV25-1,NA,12,CASNTGKDGYTF,TGTGCCAGCAATACAGGGAAAGATGGCTACACCTTC
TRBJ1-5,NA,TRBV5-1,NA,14,CASSLAPNNQPQHF,TGCGCCAGCAGCTTGGCTCCGAACAATCAGCCCCAGCATTTT
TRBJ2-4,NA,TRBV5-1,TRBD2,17,CASTWTSGGVAKNIQYF,TGCGCCAGCACTTGGACTAGCGGGGGAGTAGCCAAAAACATTCAGTACTTC
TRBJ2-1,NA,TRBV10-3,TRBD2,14,CAIRGLAEVDEQFF,TGTGCCATTCGCGGACTAGCGGAAGTCGATGAGCAGTTCTTC
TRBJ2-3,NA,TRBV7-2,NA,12,CASSLEGDTQYF,TGTGCCAGCAGCTTAGAGGGCGATACGCAGTATTTT
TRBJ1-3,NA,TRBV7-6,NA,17,CASSPALAGYPGNTIYF,TGTGCCAGCAGCCCCGCTCTTGCGGGCTACCCTGGAAACACCATATATTTT
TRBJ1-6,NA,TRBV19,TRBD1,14,CATAWDRGSSPLHF,TGTGCCACCGCATGGGACAGGGGAAGTTCACCCCTCCACTTT
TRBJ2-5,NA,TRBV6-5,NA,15,CASSRNPDKAETQYF,TGTGCCAGCAGTCGAAACCCGGACAAGGCCGAGACCCAGTACTTC
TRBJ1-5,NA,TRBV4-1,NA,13,CASSQEESQPQHF,TGCGCCAGCAGCCAAGAAGAGAGTCAGCCCCAGCATTTT
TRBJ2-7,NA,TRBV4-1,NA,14,CASSQDGDQDEQYF,TGCGCCAGCAGCCAAGACGGAGATCAGGACGAGCAGTACTTC
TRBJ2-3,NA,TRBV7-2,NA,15,CASSLDGGGTDTQYF,TGTGCCAGCAGCCTCGATGGAGGTGGCACAGATACGCAGTATTTT
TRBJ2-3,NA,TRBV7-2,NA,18,CASSLVADHTGGTDTQYF,TGTGCCAGCAGCTTGGTAGCGGACCACACTGGGGGCACAGATACGCAGTATTTT
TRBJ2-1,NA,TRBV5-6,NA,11,CASSLNNEQFF,TGTGCCAGCAGCTTAAACAATGAGCAGTTCTTC
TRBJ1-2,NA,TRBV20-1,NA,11,CSARDSNGYTF,TGCAGTGCCCGGGACTCCAATGGCTACACCTTC
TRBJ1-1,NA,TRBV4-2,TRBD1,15,CASSQVDRSNTEAFF,TGTGCCAGCAGCCAAGTGGACAGGTCGAACACTGAAGCTTTCTTT
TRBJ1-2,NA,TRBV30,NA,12,CAWSRRNYGYTF,TGTGCCTGGAGTCGGCGGAACTATGGCTACACCTTC
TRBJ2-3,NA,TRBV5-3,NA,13,CARSCRDTDTQYF,TGTGCCAGAAGCTGCCGGGACACAGATACGCAGTATTTT